This T cell receptor beta chain was recovered during a study of shared clonotypes between healthy human individuals. Comment on this clone: Its antigen is still unknown.

The naive CD8 population came from CD45RO-negative cells selected for CCR7, without terminally differentiated effector memory CD45RA+ cells. The study, taken as a whole, reports: Genetic and exposure-history diversity was limited by the few donors.

CDR3 length: 15 amino acids. The germline CDR1 and CDR2 sequences are SQVTM and ANQGSEA. The germline V and J ends were trimmed by 7 bases and 1 base, with 20 bases remaining between them. Profiled with immunoSEQ multiplex PCR; TCRdb holds only in-frame clones, not every one. The sample contains almost 700,000 clones, about 90% of which appear only once. The sequence was collected from a man aged 25-45 years in good health. The rearrangement joins TRBV29-1 to TRBJ2-7; possible D gene TRBD1, 7 bases. The sequenced sample consisted of naive CD8+ T cells sorted from blood. In nucleotides, the CDR3 is TGCAGCGCCGAGGCCTCGACAGGGACTTCCTACGAGCAGTACTTC. Translating gives CSAEASTGTSYEQYF.